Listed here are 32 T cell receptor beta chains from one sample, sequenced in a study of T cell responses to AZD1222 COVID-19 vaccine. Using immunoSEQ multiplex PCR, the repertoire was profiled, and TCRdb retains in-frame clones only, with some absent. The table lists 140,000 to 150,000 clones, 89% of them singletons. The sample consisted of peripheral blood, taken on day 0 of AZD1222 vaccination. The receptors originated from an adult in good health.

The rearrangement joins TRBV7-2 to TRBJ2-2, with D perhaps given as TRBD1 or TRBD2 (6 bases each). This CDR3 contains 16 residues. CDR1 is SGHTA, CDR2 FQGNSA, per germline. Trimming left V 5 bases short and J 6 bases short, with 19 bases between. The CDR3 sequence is CASSALGGLGAGELFF. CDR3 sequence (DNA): TGTGCCAGCAGCGCCCTAGGGGGACTTGGAGCCGGGGAGCTGTTTTTT. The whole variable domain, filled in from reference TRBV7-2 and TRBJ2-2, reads GAGVSQSPSNKVTEKGKDVELRCDPISGHTALYWYRQSLGQGLEFLIYFQGNSAPDKSGLPSDRFSAERTGGSVSTLTIQRTQQEDSAVYLCASSALGGLGAGELFFGEGSRLTVL.

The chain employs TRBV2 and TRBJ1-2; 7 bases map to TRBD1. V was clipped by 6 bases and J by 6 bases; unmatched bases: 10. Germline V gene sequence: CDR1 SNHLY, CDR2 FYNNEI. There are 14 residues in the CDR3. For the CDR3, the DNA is TGTGCCAGCAGCCTAAAGACAGGGTTCAATGGCTACACCTTC. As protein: CASSLKTGFNGYTF.

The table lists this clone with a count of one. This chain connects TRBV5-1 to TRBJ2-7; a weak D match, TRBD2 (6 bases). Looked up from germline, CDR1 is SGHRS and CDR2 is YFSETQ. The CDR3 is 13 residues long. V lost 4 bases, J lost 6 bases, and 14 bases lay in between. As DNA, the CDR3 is TGCGCCAGCAGCCCGCGGGACTCTCCCGAGCAGTACTTC. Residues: CASSPRDSPEQYF.

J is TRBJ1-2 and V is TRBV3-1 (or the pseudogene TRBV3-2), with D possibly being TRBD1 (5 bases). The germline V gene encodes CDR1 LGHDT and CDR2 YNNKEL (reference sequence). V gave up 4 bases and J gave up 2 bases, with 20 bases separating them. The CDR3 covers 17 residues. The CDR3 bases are TGTGCCAGCAGCCGATACCTCCCTCGGGGGGGAAACTATGGCTACACCTTC. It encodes CASSRYLPRGGNYGYTF.

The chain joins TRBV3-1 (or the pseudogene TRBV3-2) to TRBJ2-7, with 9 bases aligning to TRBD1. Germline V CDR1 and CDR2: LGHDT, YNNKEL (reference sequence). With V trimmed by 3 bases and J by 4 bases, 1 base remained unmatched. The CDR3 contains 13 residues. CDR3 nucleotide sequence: TGTGCCAGCAGCCACGGACAGGGGTACGAGCAGTACTTC. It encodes CASSHGQGYEQYF.

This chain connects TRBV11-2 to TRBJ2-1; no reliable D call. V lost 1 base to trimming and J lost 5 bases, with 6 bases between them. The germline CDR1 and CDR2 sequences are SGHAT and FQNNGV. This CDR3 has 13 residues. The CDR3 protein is CASSLGVNNEQFF. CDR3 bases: TGTGCCAGCAGCTTAGGTGTTAACAATGAGCAGTTCTTC.

The CDR3 spells CASNQGQGNFGYTF. The CDR3 nucleotides read TGCGCCAGCAACCAAGGACAGGGGAATTTTGGCTACACCTTC. The chain carries TRBV5-1 and TRBJ1-2; 9 nucleotides align to TRBD1. The CDR3 covers 14 residues. The germline V gene encodes CDR1 SGHRS and CDR2 YFSETQ. With 6 bases clipped from V and 7 bases from J, the junction kept 10 bases outside the gene matches.

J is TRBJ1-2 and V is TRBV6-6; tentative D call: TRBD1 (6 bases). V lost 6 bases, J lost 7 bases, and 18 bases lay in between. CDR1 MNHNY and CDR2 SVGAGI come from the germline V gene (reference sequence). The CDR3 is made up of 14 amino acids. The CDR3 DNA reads TGTGCCAGCAGGCCACGTGGGGGCTTCGGTGGCTACACCTTC. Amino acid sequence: CASRPRGGFGGYTF.

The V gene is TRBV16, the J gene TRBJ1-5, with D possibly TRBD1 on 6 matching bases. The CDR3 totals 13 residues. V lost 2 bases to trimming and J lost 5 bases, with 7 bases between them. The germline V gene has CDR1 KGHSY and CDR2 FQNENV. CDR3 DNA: TGTGCCAGCAGCCAAAACAGGGATCAGCCCCAGCATTTT. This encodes CASSQNRDQPQHF.

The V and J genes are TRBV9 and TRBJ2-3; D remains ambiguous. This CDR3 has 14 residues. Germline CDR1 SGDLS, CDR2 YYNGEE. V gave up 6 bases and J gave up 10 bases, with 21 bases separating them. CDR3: CASTQTSDGVAQYF. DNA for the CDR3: TGTGCCAGCACCCAGACCAGTGATGGGGTTGCGCAGTATTTT.

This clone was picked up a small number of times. CDR3 in amino acids: CASRESPGTGELFF. The CDR3, as DNA: TGTGCCAGCCGGGAATCGCCGGGAACCGGGGAGCTGTTTTTT. The rearrangement links TRBV6-5 to TRBJ2-2; D is possibly TRBD2 (5 bases). Germline CDR1 and CDR2: MNHEY and SVGAGI. Trimming removed 8 bases at V and 5 bases at J, with 15 bases between. This CDR3 spans 14 amino acids.

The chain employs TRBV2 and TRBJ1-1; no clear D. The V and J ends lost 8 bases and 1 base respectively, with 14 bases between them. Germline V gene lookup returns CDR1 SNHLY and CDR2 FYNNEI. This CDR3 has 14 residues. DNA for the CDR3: TGTGCCAGCTATTTGACTCAAACGAACACTGAAGCTTTCTTT. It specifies CASYLTQTNTEAFF.

CDR3 protein: CASSFGRTIYNSPLHF. CDR3 bases: TGTGCCAGCAGCTTCGGACGGACAATTTATAATTCACCCCTCCACTTT. This rearrangement joins TRBV5-6 to TRBJ1-6, with TRBD1 as a possible D gene (5 bases). The CDR3 contains 16 residues. V lost 2 bases to trimming and J lost 4 bases, with 13 bases between them. Germline lookup yields CDR1 SGHDT and CDR2 YYEEEE.

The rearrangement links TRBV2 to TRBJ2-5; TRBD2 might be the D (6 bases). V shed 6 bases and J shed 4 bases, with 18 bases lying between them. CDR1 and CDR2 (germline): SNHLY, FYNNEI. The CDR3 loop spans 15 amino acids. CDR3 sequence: CASRSTGLPPETQYF. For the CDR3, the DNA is TGTGCCAGCAGATCGACGGGACTGCCCCCAGAGACCCAGTACTTC.

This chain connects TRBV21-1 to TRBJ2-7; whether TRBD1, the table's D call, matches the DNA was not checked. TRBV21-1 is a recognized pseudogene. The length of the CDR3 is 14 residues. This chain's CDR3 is CASTKGPVKDEQYF. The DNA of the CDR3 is TGTGCCAGCACCAAGGGCCCGGTCAAGGACGAGCAGTACTTC.

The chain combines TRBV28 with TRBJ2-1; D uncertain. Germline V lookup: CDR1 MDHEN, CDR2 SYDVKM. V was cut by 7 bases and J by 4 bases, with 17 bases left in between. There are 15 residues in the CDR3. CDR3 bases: TGTGCCAGCACAACCCTTAAGGCACGGTACAATGAGCAGTTCTTC. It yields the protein CASTTLKARYNEQFF.

CDR3 nucleotide sequence: TGTGCCAGCAGCTTCGGGACAGAATCCTACGAGCAGTACTTC. It codes for CASSFGTESYEQYF. This chain connects TRBV7-2 to TRBJ2-7, with TRBD1 identical over 7 bases. V shed 3 bases, J shed 1 base, and the junction held 3 bases outside the gene matches. The CDR3 runs 14 residues. The germline V gene has CDR1 SGHTA and CDR2 FQGNSA. Full variable domain (missing parts from reference TRBV7-2 and TRBJ2-7): GAGVSQSPSNKVTEKGKDVELRCDPISGHTALYWYRQSLGQGLEFLIYFQGNSAPDKSGLPSDRFSAERTGGSVSTLTIQRTQQEDSAVYLCASSFGTESYEQYFGPGTRLTVT.

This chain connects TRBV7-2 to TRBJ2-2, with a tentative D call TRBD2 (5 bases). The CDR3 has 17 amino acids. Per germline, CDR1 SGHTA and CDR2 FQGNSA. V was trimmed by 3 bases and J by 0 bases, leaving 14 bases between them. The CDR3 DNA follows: TGTGCCAGCAGCTTCAGGAGTGGACTGACGAACACCGGGGAGCTGTTTTTT. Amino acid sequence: CASSFRSGLTNTGELFF.

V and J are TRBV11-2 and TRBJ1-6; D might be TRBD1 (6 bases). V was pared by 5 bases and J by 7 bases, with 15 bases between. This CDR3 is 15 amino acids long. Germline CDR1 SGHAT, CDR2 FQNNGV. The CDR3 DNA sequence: TGTGCCAGCAGCCGAACAGGGTCGTTGAATTCACCCCTCCACTTT. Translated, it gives CASSRTGSLNSPLHF. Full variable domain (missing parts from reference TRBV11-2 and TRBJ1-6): EAGVAQSPRYKIIEKRQSVAFWCNPISGHATLYWYQQILGQGPKLLIQFQNNGVVDDSQLPKDRFSAERLKGVDSTLKIQPAKLEDSAVYLCASSRTGSLNSPLHFGNGTRLTVT.

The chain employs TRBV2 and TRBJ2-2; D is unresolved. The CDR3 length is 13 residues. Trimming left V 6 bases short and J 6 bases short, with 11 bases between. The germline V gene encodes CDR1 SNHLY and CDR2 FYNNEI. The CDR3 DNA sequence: TGTGCCAGCAGGACCCAAAGGGCCGGGGAGCTGTTTTTT. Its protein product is CASRTQRAGELFF.

CDR3: CASSQAENSRPQHF. In nucleotides, the CDR3 is TGCGCCAGCAGCCAAGCGGAGAATTCCAGGCCCCAGCATTTT. V gene TRBV4-1 combines with J gene TRBJ1-5, with D unclear. CDR1 and CDR2 from the germline V gene are MGHRA and YSYEKL. V was clipped by 1 base and J by 9 bases, with 13 bases between them. CDR3 size: 14 residues.

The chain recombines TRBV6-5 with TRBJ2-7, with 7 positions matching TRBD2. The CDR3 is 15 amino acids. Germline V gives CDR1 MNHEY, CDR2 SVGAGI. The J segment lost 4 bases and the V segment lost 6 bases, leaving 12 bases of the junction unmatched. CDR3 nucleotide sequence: TGTGCCAGCAGGCCGGGAGGCCGAGAAGATTACGAGCAGTACTTC. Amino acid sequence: CASRPGGREDYEQYF.

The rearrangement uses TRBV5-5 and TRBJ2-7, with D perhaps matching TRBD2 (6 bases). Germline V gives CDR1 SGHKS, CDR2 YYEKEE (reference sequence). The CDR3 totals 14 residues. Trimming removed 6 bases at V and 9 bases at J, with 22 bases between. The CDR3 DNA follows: TGTGCCAGCACCACGCAGGCGTCCCTCGGGGGGCAGTACTTC. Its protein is CASTTQASLGGQYF.

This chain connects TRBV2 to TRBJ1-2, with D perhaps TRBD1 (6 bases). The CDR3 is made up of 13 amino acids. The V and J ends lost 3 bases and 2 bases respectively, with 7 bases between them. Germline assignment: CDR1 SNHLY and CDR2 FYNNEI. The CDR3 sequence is CASSDTGNYGYTF. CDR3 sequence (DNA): TGTGCCAGCAGTGACACAGGGAACTATGGCTACACCTTC. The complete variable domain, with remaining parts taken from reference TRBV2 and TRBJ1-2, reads EPEVTQTPSHQVTQMGQEVILRCVPISNHLYFYWYRQILGQKVEFLVSFYNNEISEKSEIFDDQFSVERPDGSNFTLKIRSTKLEDSAMYFCASSDTGNYGYTFGSGTRLTVV.

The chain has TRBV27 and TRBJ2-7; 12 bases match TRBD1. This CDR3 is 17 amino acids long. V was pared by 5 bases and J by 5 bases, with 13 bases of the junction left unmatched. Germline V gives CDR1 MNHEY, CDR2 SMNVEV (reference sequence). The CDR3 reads CASSPALTGTGGNEQYF. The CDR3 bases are TGTGCCAGCAGTCCCGCCCTGACCGGGACAGGGGGCAACGAGCAGTACTTC.

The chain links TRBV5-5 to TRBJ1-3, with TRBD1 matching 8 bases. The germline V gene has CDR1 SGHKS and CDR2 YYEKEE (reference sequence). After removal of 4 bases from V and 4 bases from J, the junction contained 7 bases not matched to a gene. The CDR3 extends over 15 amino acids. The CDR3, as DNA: TGTGCCAGCAGCCTGACAGGGGTCCCCGGAAACACCATATATTTT. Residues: CASSLTGVPGNTIYF.

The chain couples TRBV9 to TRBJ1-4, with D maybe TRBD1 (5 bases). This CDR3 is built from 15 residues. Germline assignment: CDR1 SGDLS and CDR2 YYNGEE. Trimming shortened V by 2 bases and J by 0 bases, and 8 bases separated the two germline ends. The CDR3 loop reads CASSVGGSTNEKLFF. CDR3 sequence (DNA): TGTGCCAGCAGCGTCGGGGGATCAACTAATGAAAAACTGTTTTTT. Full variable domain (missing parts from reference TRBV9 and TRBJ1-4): DSGVTQTPKHLITATGQRVTLRCSPRSGDLSVYWYQQSLDQGLQFLIQYYNGEERAKGNILERFSAQQFPDLHSELNLSSLELGDSALYFCASSVGGSTNEKLFFGSGTQLSVL.

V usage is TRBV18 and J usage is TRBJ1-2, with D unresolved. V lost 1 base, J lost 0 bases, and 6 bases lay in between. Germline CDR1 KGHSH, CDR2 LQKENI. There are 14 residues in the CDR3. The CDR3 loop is CASSPRSSNYGYTF. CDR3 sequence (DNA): TGTGCCAGCTCACCACGCAGTTCTAACTATGGCTACACCTTC.

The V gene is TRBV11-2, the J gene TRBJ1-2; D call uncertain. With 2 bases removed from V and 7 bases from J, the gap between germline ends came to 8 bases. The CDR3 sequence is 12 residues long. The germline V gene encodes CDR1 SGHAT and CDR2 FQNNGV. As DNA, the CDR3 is TGTGCCAGCAGCTTACTAGGGCGTGGCTACACCTTC. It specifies CASSLLGRGYTF.

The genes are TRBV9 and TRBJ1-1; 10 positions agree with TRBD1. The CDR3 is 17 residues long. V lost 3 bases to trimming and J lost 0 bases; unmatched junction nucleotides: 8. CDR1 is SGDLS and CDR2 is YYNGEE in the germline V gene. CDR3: CASSARQGAWMNTEAFF. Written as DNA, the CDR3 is TGTGCCAGCAGCGCTCGACAGGGGGCTTGGATGAACACTGAAGCTTTCTTT.

CDR3 protein: CSAERDLSGNTIYF. In nucleotides, the CDR3 is TGCAGCGCCGAGAGGGACCTCTCTGGAAACACCATATATTTT. This chain uses TRBV29-1 with TRBJ1-3, with D perhaps TRBD1 (5 bases). V dropped 7 bases and J dropped 0 bases, with 13 bases sitting between them. CDR1 is SQVTM, CDR2 ANQGSEA, per germline. This CDR3 region has 14 residues.

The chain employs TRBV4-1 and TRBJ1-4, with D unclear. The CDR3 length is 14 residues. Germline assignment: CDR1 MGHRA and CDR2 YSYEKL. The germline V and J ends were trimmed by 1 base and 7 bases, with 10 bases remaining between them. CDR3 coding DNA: TGCGCCAGCAGCCAAGGAGCTGCCGGTGAAAAACTGTTTTTT. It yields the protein CASSQGAAGEKLFF.